The TCR beta chain under discussion was sequenced for a study of early T cells in non-severe SARS-CoV-2 infection. Study details: The authors sequenced bulk RNA from unsorted whole blood, leaving chains unpaired.

Individual cDNA molecules carried attached unique molecular identifiers. TCRdb itself ran the 5' RACE reads through MiXCR, one entry per CDR3 protein. The table records 70,000 or so distinct CDR3 sequences, around 12% of them present only once. Study-level points and caveats: CD4 and private specificities were missed by VDJdb matching, which favored anti-spike CD8 responses.

As to this clonotype: The antigen is unknown.

V lost 1 base, J lost 14 bases, and 2 bases stayed unmatched. CDR1 is SQVTM and CDR2 is ANQGSEA in the germline V gene. The CDR3 sequence is 11 residues long. Material: whole blood. The rearrangement links TRBV29-1 to TRBJ2-1; 10 bases are a match to TRBD2. This sequence originates from an adult who was a healthcare worker with PCR-confirmed SARS-CoV-2 infection or an uninfected control (not recorded which). CDR3 in DNA: TGCAGCGTTGAAGGGCTAGCGGGAGAGTTCTTC. Encoded protein: CSVEGLAGEFF.